This T cell receptor (beta chain) was recorded in a study of shared clonotypes between healthy human individuals. Germline loops: CDR1 MNHEY, CDR2 SMNVEV (reference sequence). The CDR3 consists of 17 residues. V was cut by 0 bases and J by 0 bases, with 12 bases left in between. The assay was immunoSEQ multiplex PCR, and TCRdb's table has in-frame clones only and misses some. The table includes some 480,000 clones, 79% detected once. Sequenced material: PBMCs. The chain employs TRBV27 and TRBJ2-1; no definite D call. This receptor was obtained from a woman in her thirties or forties in good health. Some clones in this sample may be carry-over from other donors' samples. CDR3 loop: CASSLSEWAASYNEQFF. The DNA for the CDR3 is TGTGCCAGCAGTTTATCGGAATGGGCAGCCTCCTACAATGAGCAGTTCTTC.